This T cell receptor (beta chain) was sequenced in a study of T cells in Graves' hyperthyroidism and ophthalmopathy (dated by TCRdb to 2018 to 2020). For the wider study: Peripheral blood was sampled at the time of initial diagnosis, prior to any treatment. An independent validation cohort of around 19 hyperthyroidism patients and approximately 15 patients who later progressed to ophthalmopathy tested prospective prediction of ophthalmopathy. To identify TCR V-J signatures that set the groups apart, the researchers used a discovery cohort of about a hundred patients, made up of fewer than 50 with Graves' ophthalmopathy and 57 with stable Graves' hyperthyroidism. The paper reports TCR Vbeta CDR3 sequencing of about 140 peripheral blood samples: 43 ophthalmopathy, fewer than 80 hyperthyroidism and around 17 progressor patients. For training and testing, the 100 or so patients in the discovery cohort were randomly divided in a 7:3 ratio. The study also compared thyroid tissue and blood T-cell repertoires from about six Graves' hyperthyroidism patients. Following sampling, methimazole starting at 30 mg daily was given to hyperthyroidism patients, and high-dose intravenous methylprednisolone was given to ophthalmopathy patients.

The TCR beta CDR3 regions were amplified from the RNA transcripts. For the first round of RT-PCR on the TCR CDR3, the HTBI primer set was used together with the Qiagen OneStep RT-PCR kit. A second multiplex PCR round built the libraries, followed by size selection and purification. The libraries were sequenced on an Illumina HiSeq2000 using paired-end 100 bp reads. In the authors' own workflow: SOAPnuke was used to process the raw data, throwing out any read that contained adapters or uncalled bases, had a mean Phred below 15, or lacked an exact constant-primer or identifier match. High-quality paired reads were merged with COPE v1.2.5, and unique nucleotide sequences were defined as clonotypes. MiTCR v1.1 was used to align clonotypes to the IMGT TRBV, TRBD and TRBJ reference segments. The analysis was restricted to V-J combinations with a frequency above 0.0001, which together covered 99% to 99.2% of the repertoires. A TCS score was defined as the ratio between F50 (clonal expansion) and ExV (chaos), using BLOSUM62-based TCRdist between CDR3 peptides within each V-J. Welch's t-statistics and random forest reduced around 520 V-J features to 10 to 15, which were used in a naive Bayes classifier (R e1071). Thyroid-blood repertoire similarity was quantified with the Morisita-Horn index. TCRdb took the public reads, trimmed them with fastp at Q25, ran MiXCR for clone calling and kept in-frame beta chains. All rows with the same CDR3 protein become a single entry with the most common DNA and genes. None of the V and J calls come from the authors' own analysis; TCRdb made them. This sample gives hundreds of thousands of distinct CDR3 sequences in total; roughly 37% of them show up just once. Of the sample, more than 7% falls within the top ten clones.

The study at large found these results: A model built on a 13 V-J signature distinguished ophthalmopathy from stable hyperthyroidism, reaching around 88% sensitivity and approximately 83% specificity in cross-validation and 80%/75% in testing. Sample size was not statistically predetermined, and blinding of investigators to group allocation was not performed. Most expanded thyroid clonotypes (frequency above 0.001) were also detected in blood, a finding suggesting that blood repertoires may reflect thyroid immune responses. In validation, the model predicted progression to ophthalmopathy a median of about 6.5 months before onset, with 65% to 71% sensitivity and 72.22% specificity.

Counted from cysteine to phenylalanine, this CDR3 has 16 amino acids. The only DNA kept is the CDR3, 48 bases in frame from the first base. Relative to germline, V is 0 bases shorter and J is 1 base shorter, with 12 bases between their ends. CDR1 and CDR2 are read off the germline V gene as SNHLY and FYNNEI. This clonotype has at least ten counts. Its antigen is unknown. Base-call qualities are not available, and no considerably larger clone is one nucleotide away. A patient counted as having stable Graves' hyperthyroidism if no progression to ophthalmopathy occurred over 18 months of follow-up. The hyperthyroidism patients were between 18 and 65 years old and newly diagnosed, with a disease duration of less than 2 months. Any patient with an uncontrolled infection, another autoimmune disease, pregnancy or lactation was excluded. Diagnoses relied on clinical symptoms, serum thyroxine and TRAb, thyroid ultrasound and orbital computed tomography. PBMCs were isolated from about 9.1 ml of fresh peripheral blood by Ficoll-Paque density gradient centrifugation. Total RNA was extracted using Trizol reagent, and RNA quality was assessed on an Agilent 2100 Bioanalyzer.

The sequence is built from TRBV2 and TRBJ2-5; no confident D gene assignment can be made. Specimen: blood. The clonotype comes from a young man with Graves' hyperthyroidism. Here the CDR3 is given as CASSEAPWAAQETQYF. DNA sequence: TGTGCCAGCAGTGAAGCCCCTTGGGCGGCCCAAGAGACCCAGTACTTC.